What follows describes a single T cell receptor beta chain. These data originate in a study of blood T cell repertoires in COVID-19. Sequencing used immunoSEQ multiplex PCR; TCRdb keeps in-frame clones, though not all of them. The sample shows about 59,000 clones, 80% to 95% of them seen only once. V trimming: 8 bases; J trimming: 7 bases; junction bases outside the gene matches: 4. CDR3 length: 10 residues. Germline CDR1 SQVTM, CDR2 ANQGSEA. The material sequenced was peripheral blood. The chain couples TRBV29-1 to TRBJ1-1; 7 bases align to TRBD1. This clonotype was obtained from a man older than 75 with acute or convalescent COVID-19. CDR3 DNA: TGCAGCACGAGGGACAGTGAAGCTTTCTTT. Translating it yields CSTRDSEAFF.